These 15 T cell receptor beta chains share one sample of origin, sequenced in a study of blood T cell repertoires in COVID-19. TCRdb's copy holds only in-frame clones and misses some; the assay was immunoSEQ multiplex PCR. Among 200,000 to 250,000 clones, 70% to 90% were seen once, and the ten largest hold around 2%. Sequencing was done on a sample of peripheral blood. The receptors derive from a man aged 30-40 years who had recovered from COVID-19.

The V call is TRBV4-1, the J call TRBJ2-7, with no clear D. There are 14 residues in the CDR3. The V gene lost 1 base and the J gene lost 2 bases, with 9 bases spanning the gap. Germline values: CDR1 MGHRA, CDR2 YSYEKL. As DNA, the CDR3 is TGCGCCAGCAGCCAAGCCCTGAGGCCCTACGAGCAGTACTTC. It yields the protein CASSQALRPYEQYF.

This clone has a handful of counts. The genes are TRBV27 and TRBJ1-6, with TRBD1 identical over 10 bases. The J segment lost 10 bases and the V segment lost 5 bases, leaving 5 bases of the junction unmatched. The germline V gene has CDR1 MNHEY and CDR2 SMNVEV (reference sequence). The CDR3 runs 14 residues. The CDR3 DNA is TGTGCCAGCAGTCCGGGACAGGGGTGGTCACCCCTCCACTTT. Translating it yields CASSPGQGWSPLHF.

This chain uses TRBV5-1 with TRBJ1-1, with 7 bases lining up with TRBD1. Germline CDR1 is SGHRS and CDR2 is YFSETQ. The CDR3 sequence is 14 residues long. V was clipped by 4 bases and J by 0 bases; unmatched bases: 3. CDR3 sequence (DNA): TGCGCCAGCAGCCAAGGGACAGTGAACACTGAAGCTTTCTTT. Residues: CASSQGTVNTEAFF.

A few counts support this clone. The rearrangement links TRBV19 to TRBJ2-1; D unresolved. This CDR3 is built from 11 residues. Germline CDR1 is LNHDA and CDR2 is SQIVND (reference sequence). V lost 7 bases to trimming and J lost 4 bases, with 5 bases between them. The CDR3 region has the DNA TGTGCCAGTACTTTTTACAATGAGCAGTTCTTC. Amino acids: CASTFYNEQFF. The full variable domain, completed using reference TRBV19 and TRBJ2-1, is DGGITQSPKYLFRKEGQNVTLSCEQNLNHDAMYWYRQDPGQGLRLIYYSQIVNDFQKGDIAEGYSVSREKKESFPLTVTSAQKNPTAFYLCASTFYNEQFFGPGTRLTVL.

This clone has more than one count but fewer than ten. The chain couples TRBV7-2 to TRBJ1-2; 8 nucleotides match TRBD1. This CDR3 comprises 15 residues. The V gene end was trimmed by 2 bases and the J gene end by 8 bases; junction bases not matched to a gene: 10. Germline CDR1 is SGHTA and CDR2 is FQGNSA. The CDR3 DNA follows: TGTGCCAGCAGCTTAAATTCGGCAGGGGGCTTCGGCTACACCTTC. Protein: CASSLNSAGGFGYTF.

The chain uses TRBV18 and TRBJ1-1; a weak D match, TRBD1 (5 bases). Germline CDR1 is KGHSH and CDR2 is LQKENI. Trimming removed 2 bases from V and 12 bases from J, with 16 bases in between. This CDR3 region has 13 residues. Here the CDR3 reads CASSPATALYSFF. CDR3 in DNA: TGTGCCAGCTCACCAGCGACAGCCTTATATTCTTTCTTT.

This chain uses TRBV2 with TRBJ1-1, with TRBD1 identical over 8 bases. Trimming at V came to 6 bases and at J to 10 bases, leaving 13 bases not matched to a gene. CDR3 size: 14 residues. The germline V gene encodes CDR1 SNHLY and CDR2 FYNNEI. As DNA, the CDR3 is TGTGCCAGCAGCGATTATCTCGGACAGGGTCCAGCTTTCTTT. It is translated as CASSDYLGQGPAFF.

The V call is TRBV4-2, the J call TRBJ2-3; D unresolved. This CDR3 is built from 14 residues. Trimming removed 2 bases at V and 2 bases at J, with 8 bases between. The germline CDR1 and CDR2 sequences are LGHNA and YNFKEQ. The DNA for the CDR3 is TGTGCCAGCAGCCAACGGTCAAACACAGATACGCAGTATTTT. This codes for CASSQRSNTDTQYF.

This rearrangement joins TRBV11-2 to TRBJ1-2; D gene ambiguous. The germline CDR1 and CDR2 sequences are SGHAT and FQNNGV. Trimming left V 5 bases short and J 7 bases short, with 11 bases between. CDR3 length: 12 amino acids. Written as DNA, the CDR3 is TGTGCCAGCAGCCCCTTAACAACTGGCTACACCTTC. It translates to CASSPLTTGYTF.

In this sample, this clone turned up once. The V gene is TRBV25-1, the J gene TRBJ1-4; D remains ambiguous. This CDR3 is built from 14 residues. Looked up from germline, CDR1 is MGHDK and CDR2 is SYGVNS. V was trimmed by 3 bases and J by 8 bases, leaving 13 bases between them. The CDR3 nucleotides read TGTGCCAGCAGTGACTGGGCAGGAACCGAAAAACTGTTTTTT. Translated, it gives CASSDWAGTEKLFF.

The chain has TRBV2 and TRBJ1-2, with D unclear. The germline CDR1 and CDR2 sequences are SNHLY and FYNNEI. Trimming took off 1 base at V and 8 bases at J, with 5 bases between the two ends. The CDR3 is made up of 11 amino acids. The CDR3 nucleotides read TGTGCCAGCAGTGAAGATGCGGGCTACACCTTC. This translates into CASSEDAGYTF.

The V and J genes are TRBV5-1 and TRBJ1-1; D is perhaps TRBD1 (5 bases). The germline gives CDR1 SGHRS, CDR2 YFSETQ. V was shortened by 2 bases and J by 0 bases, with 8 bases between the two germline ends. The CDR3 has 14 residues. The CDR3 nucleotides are TGCGCCAGCAGCTTTTACAGGTTGAACACTGAAGCTTTCTTT. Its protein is CASSFYRLNTEAFF.

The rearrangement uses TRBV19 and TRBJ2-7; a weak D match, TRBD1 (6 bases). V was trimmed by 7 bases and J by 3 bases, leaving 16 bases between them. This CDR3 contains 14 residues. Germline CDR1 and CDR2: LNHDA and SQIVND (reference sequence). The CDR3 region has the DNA TGTGCCAGTATCAAACGGGGACACTTCTACGAGCAGTACTTC. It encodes CASIKRGHFYEQYF.

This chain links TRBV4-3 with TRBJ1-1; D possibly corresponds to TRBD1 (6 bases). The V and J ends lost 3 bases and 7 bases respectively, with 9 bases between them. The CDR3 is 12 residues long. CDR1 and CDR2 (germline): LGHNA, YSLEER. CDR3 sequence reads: CASSQGAGEAFF. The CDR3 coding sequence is TGCGCCAGCAGCCAGGGGGCCGGTGAAGCTTTCTTT.

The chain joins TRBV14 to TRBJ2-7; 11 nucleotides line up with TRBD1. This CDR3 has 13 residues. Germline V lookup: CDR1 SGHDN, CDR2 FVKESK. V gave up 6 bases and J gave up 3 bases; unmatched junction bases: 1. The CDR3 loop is CASRGTGGYEQYF. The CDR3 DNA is TGTGCCAGCAGGGGGACAGGGGGCTACGAGCAGTACTTC.